This T cell receptor (beta chain) was documented in a study of graft-versus-host responses after intestinal transplantation. In the study overall: Each patient got anti-thymocyte globulin induction, then tacrolimus and steroids for approximately 3 years. General study points: Subjects displaying graft-donor T cell macrochimerism possessed elevated graft-versus-host to host-versus-graft clonal ratios inside allografts. Peak GvH clone levels in circulation were associated with early post-transplant HvG declines. GvH clones turned up in recipient marrow; some had shown up first in ileum or blood.

Here immunoSEQ multiplex PCR was the method, and the copy in TCRdb shows in-frame clones only, minus some. Among 25,000 to 30,000 clones listed, 93% were seen once. CDR3 length: 14 amino acids. Trimming left V 0 bases short and J 1 base short, with 5 bases between. Germline-derived CDR1 and CDR2 are MNHEY and SVGAGI. To note about this clone: Its antigen remains unknown.

The input for sequencing was PBMCs, taken 18 days after transplant. V is TRBV6-5 and J is TRBJ2-3; D unresolved. This receptor was taken from a human patient who received an intestinal transplant, so some T cells may come from the graft donor. The chain's CDR3 is CASSYSEGTDTQYF. The CDR3 region has the DNA TGTGCCAGCAGTTACTCAGAAGGCACAGATACGCAGTATTTT.